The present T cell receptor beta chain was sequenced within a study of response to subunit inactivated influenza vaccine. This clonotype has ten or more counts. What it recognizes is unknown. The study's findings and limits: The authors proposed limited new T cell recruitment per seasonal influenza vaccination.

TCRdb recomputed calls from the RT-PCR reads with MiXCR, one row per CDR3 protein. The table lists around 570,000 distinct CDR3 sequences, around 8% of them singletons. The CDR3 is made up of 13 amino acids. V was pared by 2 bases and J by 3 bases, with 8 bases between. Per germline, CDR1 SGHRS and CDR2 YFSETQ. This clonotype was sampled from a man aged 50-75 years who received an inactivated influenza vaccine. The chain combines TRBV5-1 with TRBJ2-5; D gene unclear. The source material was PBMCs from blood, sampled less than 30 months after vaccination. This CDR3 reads CASSLRLEETQYF. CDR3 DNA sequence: TGCGCCAGCAGCTTAAGGTTGGAAGAGACCCAGTACTTC.